What follows are 7 T cell receptor beta chains derived from one specimen sequenced in a study of PD-1 blockade in classical Hodgkin lymphoma. Measured with immunoSEQ multiplex PCR; TCRdb has only the in-frame clones, and not every one. Seen here are roughly 70,000 clones, over 90% observed once, and the top ten hold roughly 2.7%. Time point described: newly diagnosed, previously untreated cHL patient sample. Sample: peripheral blood mononuclear cells (PBMCs). These receptors were collected from a human donor with classical Hodgkin lymphoma.

CDR3 sequence reads: CASSSAGTGQETQYF. Here the CDR3 DNA reads TGTGCCAGCAGCTCCGCCGGGACAGGGCAAGAGACCCAGTACTTC. The V gene is TRBV5-4, the J gene TRBJ2-5; 9 positions agree with TRBD1. The CDR3 length is 15 residues. CDR1 is SGHNT, CDR2 YYREEE, per germline (reference sequence). The junction had 5 bases not matched to a gene; V was cut back by 3 bases and J by 2 bases.

The rearrangement joins TRBV5-5 to TRBJ2-2; TRBD1 matches at 8 bases. This CDR3 has 18 amino acids. V trimming: 4 bases; J trimming: 8 bases; junction bases outside the gene matches: 19. CDR1 is SGHKS, CDR2 YYEKEE, per germline (reference sequence). This chain's CDR3 is CASSPKSNGQGIAGELFF. The CDR3 DNA reads TGTGCCAGCAGCCCTAAATCCAACGGACAGGGAATAGCGGGGGAGCTGTTTTTT.

This clone was counted a single time. The chain is built from TRBV6-5 and TRBJ2-7; 7 nucleotides agree with TRBD1. This CDR3 is 14 amino acids long. J gave up 1 base and V 6 bases, and 6 bases lay outside the gene matches. CDR1 and CDR2 (germline): MNHEY, SVGAGI. In DNA form, the CDR3 reads TGTGCCAGCAGCTACCTGACAGGGTCCTACGAGCAGTACTTC. Encoded protein: CASSYLTGSYEQYF.

The chain couples TRBV11-2 to TRBJ2-7, with 9 nucleotides matching TRBD1. The germline CDR1 and CDR2 sequences are SGHAT and FQNNGV. The length of the CDR3 is 15 residues. J was trimmed by 3 bases and V by 0 bases; bases with no gene match: 3. The CDR3 region has the DNA TGTGCCAGCAGCTTAGAGACAGGGGGTAACTACGAGCAGTACTTC. The encoded protein is CASSLETGGNYEQYF.

This clone came up once. The chain uses TRBV5-1 and TRBJ2-5; D uncertain. Trimming removed 6 bases from V and 2 bases from J, with 11 bases in between. The CDR3 has 13 residues. CDR1 is SGHRS, CDR2 YFSETQ, per germline. CDR3 sequence reads: CASKQTTQETQYF. In DNA, the CDR3 is TGCGCCAGCAAACAGACGACACAAGAGACCCAGTACTTC.

Turning to this clone: At one boundary the junction diverges from the germline segment, which might be a read error. V is TRBV7-2 and J is TRBJ2-1, with 14 bases fitting TRBD2. This CDR3 spans 18 amino acids. Germline V gene data show CDR1 as SGHTA and CDR2 as FQGNSA. CDR3 amino acids: CASSLALPGLAGAQEQFF. CDR3 in DNA: TGTGCCAGCAGTTTAGCGCTCCCGGGACTAGCGGGAGCTCAGGAGCAGTTCTTC.

The gene calls are TRBV5-1 and TRBJ2-7, with no clear D. V lost 0 bases and J 7 bases, leaving 20 bases between the germline ends. The CDR3 contains 16 residues. Germline V gene data show CDR1 as SGHRS and CDR2 as YFSETQ. CDR3 loop: CASSLESPDRGAEQYF. Here the CDR3 DNA reads TGCGCCAGCAGCTTGGAATCCCCGGACCGCGGCGCAGAGCAGTACTTC.